These 16 T cell receptor beta chains were all obtained from the same sample, sequenced in a study of shared clonotypes between healthy human individuals (TCRdb year 2020). CD8 naive samples consisted of CD45RO-negative cells that were positively selected for CCR7, yielding a CD45RA+CCR7+ population without TemRA cells. The library was produced with the immunoSEQ multiplex PCR assay. Here the immuneACCESS table is served through TCRdb, limited to in-frame sequences with V and J called. Missing clones are a known gap in these copies; in checked studies unresolved V genes cover under half, and the rest lacks a known reason. The sample has under 600,000 clones on record, roughly 98% of them singletons. Approximately 0.33% of the sample comes from the top ten. Sequenced input: naive CD8+ T cells sorted from blood. Per the publication, the cell subset or site label means: CD45RA+CCR7+. The receptors were gathered from a man aged 25-45 years in good health.

The gene calls are TRBV28 and TRBJ2-5; TRBD1 matches at 7 bases. There are 16 residues in the CDR3. The V gene's germline CDR1 is MDHEN and CDR2 SYDVKM. The trim removed 5 bases at V and 1 base at J, leaving 10 bases unmatched. CDR3 in DNA: TGTGCCAGCAGTATATCGAGGGGGCGCCCCCAAGAGACCCAGTACTTC. Its translation is CASSISRGRPQETQYF.

The genes are TRBV11-2 and TRBJ2-7; D unresolved. Germline lookup yields CDR1 SGHAT and CDR2 FQNNGV. V shed 2 bases and J shed 6 bases, with 11 bases lying between them. The CDR3 runs 13 residues. This CDR3 is CASSLSGAFEQYF. The CDR3 nucleotides read TGTGCCAGCAGCTTATCCGGCGCATTCGAGCAGTACTTC. The full variable domain, completed using reference TRBV11-2 and TRBJ2-7, is EAGVAQSPRYKIIEKRQSVAFWCNPISGHATLYWYQQILGQGPKLLIQFQNNGVVDDSQLPKDRFSAERLKGVDSTLKIQPAKLEDSAVYLCASSLSGAFEQYFGPGTRLTVT.

The V gene is TRBV13, the J gene TRBJ2-7; D gene ambiguous. The V end lost 2 bases, the J end lost 6 bases, and 5 bases lay between the germline ends. Per the germline V gene, CDR1 is PRHDT and CDR2 is FYEKMQ (reference sequence). The CDR3 spans 11 residues. The CDR3 here is CASSLTVEQYF. Here the CDR3 DNA reads TGTGCCAGCAGCTTAACAGTCGAGCAGTACTTC.

This rearrangement joins TRBV9 to TRBJ2-1; 7 nucleotides agree with TRBD2. Trimming cost V 3 bases and J 1 base; bases outside gene matches: 4. The CDR3 covers 15 residues. Germline lookup yields CDR1 SGDLS and CDR2 YYNGEE. The DNA of the CDR3 is TGTGCCAGCAGCGGAGCGGGAAGGTCCTACAATGAGCAGTTCTTC. Translating it yields CASSGAGRSYNEQFF.

CDR3 region: CASSFIRKTDTQYF. CDR3 nucleotide sequence: TGTGCCAGCAGTTTTATCCGAAAAACAGATACGCAGTATTTT. The V and J genes are TRBV28 and TRBJ2-3; no clear D. CDR1 is MDHEN, CDR2 SYDVKM, per germline. The CDR3 has 14 residues. Deletions cut 3 bases from V and 3 bases from J, with 10 bases between.

The rearrangement links TRBV14 to TRBJ2-1; TRBD2 agrees at 7 bases. In germline, CDR1 is SGHDN, CDR2 FVKESK. The ends lost 1 base at V and 12 bases at J; junction bases unmatched: 12. This CDR3 is 15 amino acids long. DNA for the CDR3: TGTGCCAGCAGCCAAGCCGATCTAGCGGTGGGCGGGCAGTTCTTC. It is translated as CASSQADLAVGGQFF.

The J gene is TRBJ2-7, the V gene TRBV27; D unresolved. The ends were cut back, 3 bases at V and 4 bases at J, with 13 bases in the middle. The CDR3 runs to 14 residues. CDR1 MNHEY and CDR2 SMNVEV come from the germline V gene (reference sequence). The CDR3 nucleotides are TGTGCCAGCAGTTTCGGCCCCAGGTTATACGAGCAGTACTTC. This gives the protein CASSFGPRLYEQYF.

Worth noting for this clone: The CDR3 ends on some other residue instead of the conserved phenylalanine or tryptophan, so this is likely a read error. The limits of the CDR3 on the DNA are not certain, so only TCRdb's listed CDR3 is given. The chain links TRBV7-9 to TRBJ1-3; the D segment call TRBD1 is taken from the table without a DNA check. A total of 13 residues make up the CDR3, ends included. Per the germline V gene, CDR1 is SEHNR and CDR2 is FQNEAQ (reference sequence). CDR3: CASSLKFLSGLFL.

The V and J genes are TRBV10-3 and TRBJ2-3; 7 nucleotides match TRBD1. CDR1 and CDR2 (germline): ENHRY, SYGVKD. The length of the CDR3 is 13 residues. V shed 11 bases and J 1 base; nucleotides not matched to a gene: 6. CDR3 sequence: CASRGGRTDTQYF. The CDR3 nucleotides read TGTGCCTCGAGAGGGGGCCGCACAGATACGCAGTATTTT.

This chain uses TRBV21-1 with TRBJ2-7; the D call TRBD1 from the table was never checked on the DNA. TRBV21-1 is labeled a pseudogene. The CDR3 runs to 15 residues. The CDR3 spells CASSKVPGQGFEQYF. DNA for the CDR3: TGTGCCAGCAGCAAAGTTCCTGGACAGGGTTTCGAGCAGTACTTC.

The chain employs TRBV25-1 and TRBJ1-4; no clear D gene. The CDR3 runs to 14 residues. Trimming took off 3 bases at V and 2 bases at J, with 7 bases between the two ends. Germline V gene lookup returns CDR1 MGHDK and CDR2 SYGVNS. The CDR3 bases are TGTGCCAGCAGTGATTTAAATACTAATGAAAAACTGTTTTTT. Translated: CASSDLNTNEKLFF.

The sample holds one count of this clone. This rearrangement joins TRBV27 to TRBJ1-3; D is possibly TRBD1 (5 bases). CDR1 and CDR2 from the germline V gene are MNHEY and SMNVEV (reference sequence). The V and J ends lost 6 bases and 0 bases respectively, with 9 bases between them. This CDR3 is built from 14 residues. The CDR3 loop reads CASSSGASGNTIYF. DNA of the CDR3: TGTGCCAGCAGCTCCGGGGCCTCTGGAAACACCATATATTTT.

This sequence joins TRBV11-2 and TRBJ2-3, with TRBD2 identical over 7 bases. The V gene end was trimmed by 0 bases and the J gene end by 1 base; junction bases not matched to a gene: 13. Germline CDR1 and CDR2: SGHAT and FQNNGV. This CDR3 has 19 amino acids. The CDR3 nucleotides read TGTGCCAGCAGCTTAGATCTCTGGGGCGGGGGATACGGCACAGATACGCAGTATTTT. It is translated as CASSLDLWGGGYGTDTQYF.

The chain recombines TRBV4-1 with TRBJ2-7, with 8 bases aligning to TRBD2. This CDR3 has 14 amino acids. V lost 0 bases and J lost 6; bases outside the gene matches: 4. Germline V gene sequence: CDR1 MGHRA, CDR2 YSYEKL. In DNA form, the CDR3 reads TGCGCCAGCAGCCAAGAGGGACTAGTAGGCGAGCAGTACTTC. Translation gives CASSQEGLVGEQYF.

The chain's CDR3 is CASSLVGGGNYGYTF. CDR3 in DNA: TGTGCCAGCAGCTTAGTGGGAGGCGGAAACTATGGCTACACCTTC. The rearrangement uses TRBV7-2 and TRBJ1-2, with unresolved D. The germline V gene has CDR1 SGHTA and CDR2 FQGNSA. Trimming took 1 base from V and 2 from J, leaving 11 bases between them. The CDR3 contains 15 residues.

V and J are TRBV19 and TRBJ2-1; 7 positions match TRBD1. With V trimmed by 4 bases and J by 4 bases, 10 bases remained unmatched. Germline assignment: CDR1 LNHDA and CDR2 SQIVND (reference sequence). The CDR3 runs to 16 residues. CDR3 region: CASSNEIRDSYNEQFF. The CDR3 region has the DNA TGTGCCAGTAGTAACGAAATCCGGGACAGTTACAATGAGCAGTTCTTC.